The T cell receptor (beta chain) under discussion was sequenced for a study of PD-1 blockade in classical Hodgkin lymphoma. Background on the study: Intravenous nivolumab at 3 mg/kg was given to patients every 2 weeks. General observations from the study: Complete responders entered with baseline diversity on par with newly diagnosed patients, the results showed. Reported findings placed baseline TCR diversity lower in newly diagnosed patients (compared with healthy donors).

With regard to this clone: No antigen is known for it.

Relapses following autologous stem cell transplantation were seen in all patients, with brentuximab vedotin exposure varying. Libraries were prepared by immunoSEQ multiplex PCR; TCRdb keeps only in-frame clonotypes and omits some of them. The sample has 40,000 to 45,000 clones, around three quarters seen once. Germline lookup yields CDR1 MNHNS and CDR2 SASEGT. The CDR3 is 15 residues long. The V gene end was trimmed by 6 bases and the J gene end by 7 bases; junction bases not matched to a gene: 8. This sequence originates from a human donor with classical Hodgkin lymphoma. This sequence joins TRBV6-1 and TRBJ2-1, with 11 bases identical to TRBD2. The source material was peripheral blood mononuclear cells (PBMCs), sampled at baseline. This CDR3 reads CASSPGLAVGNEQFF. In nucleotides, the CDR3 is TGTGCCAGCAGCCCGGGACTAGCGGTGGGAAATGAGCAGTTCTTC.